This TCR beta chain was identified during a study of radiation and T cells in renal cell carcinoma. Study in general: Nephrectomy followed 15 Gy stereotactic body radiation by 4 weeks. Study outcomes and limitations: In blood, top tumor clones expanded by 2 weeks, shrinking by 4.

Data came from immunoSEQ multiplex PCR; TCRdb stores just in-frame clones and leaves some out. The sample comprises roughly 130,000 clones, approximately 90% of which are singletons, and about 5.6% rests with the top ten. Specified time point: blood 2 weeks post-SBRT. The treatment here: 15 Gy SBRT to primary tumor, nephrectomy 4 weeks later. Blood was sampled at baseline, 2 weeks and 4 weeks after SBRT. Clear cell pathology was present in this patient's renal cell carcinoma. The germline CDR1 and CDR2 sequences are GTSNPN and SVGIG (reference sequence). The CDR3 loop spans 13 amino acids. Trimming at V came to 2 bases and at J to 4 bases, leaving 4 bases not matched to a gene. Turning to this clone: What it binds is not known.

The material was blood, obtained from a patient whose treatment included radiotherapy and nephrectomy. The receptor comes from a woman in her 70s with renal cell carcinoma. V gene TRBV30 combines with J gene TRBJ2-7; 8 bases are a match to TRBD2. The CDR3 sequence: CAWSRGGRYEQYF. The CDR3, as DNA: TGTGCCTGGAGTCGGGGGGGTAGGTACGAGCAGTACTTC.